Listed below are T cell receptor beta chains from one sample, sequenced in a study of PD-1 blockade in classical Hodgkin lymphoma. The data were produced by immunoSEQ multiplex PCR, yet TCRdb's version contains in-frame clones alone and is incomplete. Here the sample spans under 20,000 clones, 70% to 85% being singletons. Sequencing used peripheral blood mononuclear cells (PBMCs), obtained before the fourth cycle of nivolumab. The receptor source for this set is a human donor with classical Hodgkin lymphoma. Both conserved end residues are part of each CDR3. D genes are given only for firm matches. Not all rows give a size; the values are once, few, many and, for expanded clones, a class.

v_call: TRBV6-1; j_call: TRBJ2-7; d_call: TRBD1; clone_size: NA; cdr3_aa: CASSEAWGQGIEQYF; cdr3_nt: TGTGCCAGCAGTGAAGCCTGGGGACAGGGCATAGAGCAGTACTTC
v_call: TRBV7-9; j_call: TRBJ2-7; d_call: TRBD2; clone_size: NA; cdr3_aa: CASSLEGLAGVREQYF; cdr3_nt: TGTGCCAGCAGCTTAGAAGGACTAGCGGGAGTCCGGGAGCAGTACTTC
v_call: TRBV19; j_call: TRBJ2-3; d_call: NA; clone_size: few; cdr3_aa: CASSILLGVDTQYF; cdr3_nt: TGTGCCAGTAGTATCCTCCTGGGGGTAGATACGCAGTATTTT
v_call: TRBV18; j_call: TRBJ1-5; d_call: TRBD1; clone_size: NA; cdr3_aa: CASSPLGTGNQPQHF; cdr3_nt: TGTGCCAGCTCACCACTCGGGACAGGTAATCAGCCCCAGCATTTT
v_call: TRBV4-1; j_call: TRBJ2-3; d_call: NA; clone_size: once; cdr3_aa: CASSLDRGSTDTQYF; cdr3_nt: TGCGCCAGCAGCCTGGATCGGGGAAGCACAGATACGCAGTATTTT
v_call: TRBV18; j_call: TRBJ1-6; d_call: TRBD1; clone_size: NA; cdr3_aa: CASSGDRGNNSPLHF; cdr3_nt: TGTGCCAGCTCAGGCGACAGGGGGAATAATTCACCCCTCCACTTT
v_call: TRBV4-2; j_call: TRBJ2-1; d_call: NA; clone_size: NA; cdr3_aa: CASSQRTDEQFF; cdr3_nt: TGTGCCAGCAGCCAGAGGACAGATGAGCAGTTCTTC
v_call: TRBV18; j_call: TRBJ2-7; d_call: NA; clone_size: NA; cdr3_aa: CASSPSDLGDEQYF; cdr3_nt: TGTGCCAGCTCACCATCGGACCTAGGGGACGAGCAGTACTTC
v_call: TRBV6-1; j_call: TRBJ2-3; d_call: TRBD2; clone_size: NA; cdr3_aa: CASSEGGSGFRTDTQYF; cdr3_nt: TGTGCCAGCAGTGAAGGTGGTAGCGGGTTCCGCACAGATACGCAGTATTTT
v_call: TRBV10-1; j_call: TRBJ2-7; d_call: NA; clone_size: medium-sized; cdr3_aa: CASSESPGYEQYF; cdr3_nt: TGCGCCAGCAGTGAGAGTCCGGGGTACGAGCAGTACTTC
v_call: TRBV4-3; j_call: TRBJ2-1; d_call: NA; clone_size: few; cdr3_aa: CASSQDSAGYYNEQFF; cdr3_nt: TGCGCCAGCAGCCAAGATTCCGCGGGATATTACAATGAGCAGTTCTTC
v_call: TRBV19; j_call: TRBJ2-1; d_call: NA; clone_size: NA; cdr3_aa: CASIGYSGGTQFF; cdr3_nt: TGTGCCAGTATAGGCTACAGTGGAGGGACCCAGTTCTTC
v_call: TRBV11-2; j_call: TRBJ2-7; d_call: NA; clone_size: NA; cdr3_aa: CASSLVGSGGEQYF; cdr3_nt: TGTGCCAGCAGCTTGGTAGGATCCGGGGGAGAGCAGTACTTC
v_call: TRBV11-3; j_call: TRBJ1-1; d_call: NA; clone_size: NA; cdr3_aa: CASSLNRETNTEAFF; cdr3_nt: TGTGCCAGCAGCCTGAATCGGGAGACGAACACTGAAGCTTTCTTT
v_call: TRBV6-5; j_call: TRBJ2-1; d_call: TRBD2; clone_size: NA; cdr3_aa: CASRTSGFHEQFF; cdr3_nt: TGTGCCAGCAGGACTAGCGGGTTCCATGAGCAGTTCTTC
v_call: TRBV5-8; j_call: TRBJ2-7; d_call: NA; clone_size: NA; cdr3_aa: CASTGDIAYEQYF; cdr3_nt: TGTGCCAGCACCGGGGACATAGCCTACGAGCAGTACTTC
v_call: TRBV6-5; j_call: TRBJ2-3; d_call: NA; clone_size: NA; cdr3_aa: CASSPGSAPDTQYF; cdr3_nt: TGTGCCAGCAGCCCCGGTTCAGCCCCAGATACGCAGTATTTT
v_call: TRBV6-6; j_call: TRBJ1-2; d_call: TRBD1; clone_size: once; cdr3_aa: CATSGQGYGYTF; cdr3_nt: TGTGCCACCTCGGGACAGGGGTACGGCTACACCTTC
v_call: TRBV5-6; j_call: TRBJ2-7; d_call: NA; clone_size: NA; cdr3_aa: CASDDWDRSSYEQYF; cdr3_nt: TGTGCCAGCGATGACTGGGACCGAAGCTCCTACGAGCAGTACTTC
v_call: TRBV19; j_call: TRBJ1-2; d_call: TRBD1; clone_size: NA; cdr3_aa: CASSLKGTGRGYTF; cdr3_nt: TGTGCCAGTAGTCTAAAGGGGACAGGCCGCGGCTACACCTTC
v_call: TRBV27; j_call: TRBJ2-7; d_call: NA; clone_size: few; cdr3_aa: CASSLSRGSYEQYF; cdr3_nt: TGTGCCAGCAGTTTATCGCGGGGTTCCTACGAGCAGTACTTC
v_call: TRBV4-3; j_call: TRBJ1-1; d_call: TRBD1; clone_size: once; cdr3_aa: CASSLTGGNTEAFF; cdr3_nt: TGCGCCAGCAGCCTAACAGGGGGGAACACTGAAGCTTTCTTT
v_call: TRBV11-3; j_call: TRBJ2-1; d_call: TRBD2; clone_size: NA; cdr3_aa: CASSPLAGHNEQFF; cdr3_nt: TGTGCCAGCAGCCCTTTAGCGGGACACAATGAGCAGTTCTTC
v_call: TRBV14; j_call: TRBJ1-2; d_call: NA; clone_size: medium-sized; cdr3_aa: CASSASTIYDSTF; cdr3_nt: TGTGCCAGCAGCGCTTCCACGATATATGACTCCACCTTC
v_call: TRBV7-2; j_call: TRBJ2-3; d_call: NA; clone_size: NA; cdr3_aa: CASRGGATDTQYF; cdr3_nt: TGTGCCAGCAGAGGGGGAGCTACAGATACGCAGTATTTT
v_call: TRBV4-1; j_call: TRBJ2-7; d_call: TRBD2; clone_size: NA; cdr3_aa: CASSQAPQWTSGVYEQYF; cdr3_nt: TGCGCCAGCAGCCAAGCCCCACAATGGACTAGCGGGGTTTACGAGCAGTACTTC
v_call: TRBV6-5; j_call: TRBJ1-5; d_call: NA; clone_size: NA; cdr3_aa: CASSYSSGTNQPQHF; cdr3_nt: TGTGCCAGCAGTTACTCGTCAGGGACCAATCAGCCCCAGCATTTT
v_call: TRBV11-2; j_call: TRBJ2-5; d_call: NA; clone_size: NA; cdr3_aa: CASSSPVAGPSTETQYF; cdr3_nt: TGTGCCAGCAGCTCCCCCGTGGCGGGGCCGTCAACGGAGACCCAGTACTTC
v_call: TRBV19; j_call: TRBJ2-2; d_call: NA; clone_size: NA; cdr3_aa: CASSLDWRSGELFF; cdr3_nt: TGTGCCAGTAGCCTAGACTGGAGGTCCGGGGAGCTGTTTTTT
v_call: TRBV27; j_call: TRBJ2-2; d_call: NA; clone_size: NA; cdr3_aa: CASSLSRATGELFF; cdr3_nt: TGTGCCAGCAGTTTATCAAGGGCAACCGGGGAGCTGTTTTTT
v_call: TRBV29-1; j_call: TRBJ1-2; d_call: TRBD1; clone_size: NA; cdr3_aa: CSVETGDGYTF; cdr3_nt: TGCAGCGTTGAGACAGGGGACGGCTACACCTTC
v_call: TRBV30; j_call: TRBJ1-2; d_call: NA; clone_size: NA; cdr3_aa: CAWSVGRIIYGYTF; cdr3_nt: TGTGCCTGGAGTGTAGGCAGGATTATCTATGGCTACACCTTC
v_call: TRBV20-1; j_call: TRBJ2-1; d_call: NA; clone_size: NA; cdr3_aa: CSARLGGEQFF; cdr3_nt: TGCAGTGCTAGACTAGGCGGTGAGCAGTTCTTC
v_call: TRBV19; j_call: TRBJ2-2; d_call: TRBD2; clone_size: few; cdr3_aa: CASSRAGAAQGTGELFF; cdr3_nt: TGTGCCAGTAGTAGAGCGGGGGCCGCACAAGGGACCGGGGAGCTGTTTTTT
v_call: TRBV29-1; j_call: TRBJ2-1; d_call: NA; clone_size: NA; cdr3_aa: CSLSGRAGMGNEQFF; cdr3_nt: TGCAGCCTAAGCGGGCGGGCTGGGATGGGGAATGAGCAGTTCTTC
v_call: TRBV5-1; j_call: TRBJ2-7; d_call: NA; clone_size: once; cdr3_aa: CASSLSAGVLYEQYF; cdr3_nt: TGCGCCAGCAGCTTATCGGCAGGGGTTCTCTACGAGCAGTACTTC
v_call: TRBV6-5; j_call: TRBJ1-2; d_call: TRBD1; clone_size: NA; cdr3_aa: CASSGTGVGYGYTF; cdr3_nt: TGTGCCAGCAGTGGGACAGGGGTAGGCTATGGCTACACCTTC
v_call: TRBV29-1; j_call: TRBJ2-2; d_call: NA; clone_size: NA; cdr3_aa: CSVLGTSNTGELFF; cdr3_nt: TGCAGCGTTTTAGGCACCTCGAACACCGGGGAGCTGTTTTTT